This T cell receptor beta chain was sequenced in a study of beta chain features in type 1 diabetes listed by TCRdb under 2018. For the wider study: Patients and healthy donors did not differ in mean age, gender distribution, total cell number or subset yield. In the study, recently diagnosed type 1 diabetes patients and matched healthy donors were compared on the TCRB repertoires of their sorted circulating CD4+ T cell subsets. Naive and central memory subsets were obtained from all 28 donors, but regulatory and stem cell-like memory subsets were isolated from only 8 patients and roughly eight healthy donors. A total of approximately 110,000,000 sorted cells were examined across all samples, and a strong correlation was observed between cell number per subset and RNA yield. The study at large found these results: A moderate but significant shortening of TCRB CDR3 length was observed in type 1 diabetes patients in all four CD4+ subsets. Shorter templates might be favored by PCR, yet because patient and control samples were amplified and corrected together, any such skew would affect both groups equally. Patients with type 1 diabetes made fewer insertions and deleted more nucleotides at VDJ recombination sites, implying thymic rearrangement abnormalities. Because cDNA rather than genomic DNA was sequenced, highly expressing activated cells could have been over-represented, although no difference in activation and CD3 levels was found between groups. Naive, central memory and regulatory TCRB repertoires appeared more similar among patients than among healthy donors. Because the HLA sub-analyses included only small numbers of individuals, any influence of HLA type on TCRB rearrangement was left unresolved.

From each donor, a single peripheral blood sample of 100 to 150 mL on average was drawn into heparinised tubes. Naive, central memory, regulatory and stem cell-like memory CD4+ T cells were sorted on a BD FACSAria II using a panel including CD45RO, CCR7, CD25, CD127, CD95 and CD27. Every sorted population had a purity above 95%. PBMCs were isolated right away by Lymphoprep density gradient centrifugation and were stained directly, without culture. So that batch effects would be minimized, each experiment stained and sorted samples in pairs, pairing one healthy donor with one patient. This clone was counted a few times. Its antigen specificity is not known. It has no much larger one-base neighbor in the sample; base qualities were not kept. The High Capacity cDNA Reverse Transcription Kit was used to reverse transcribe all of the isolated RNA, meaning that expressed TCRB transcripts were what got sequenced. Naive, central memory and regulatory T cell samples underwent deep immunoSEQ sequencing, averaging around 3.9 million total reads per sample. Sorted cells were lysed in RLT buffer and RNA was extracted with DNase-treated RNeasy Micro or Mini kits, depending on cell number. Each cell subset was processed on its own to prevent cross-contamination, while patient and healthy donor samples were processed together. Using the immunoSEQ multiplex PCR, TCRB sequences were amplified from cDNA into 87-bp fragments spanning the CDR3 region. Sequencing of the amplicons was performed on the Illumina HiSeq platform. For the original study's pipeline: Synthetic template baselines were used to correct PCR bias computationally, reads within Hamming distance 2 were collapsed, and singletons that could not be merged were discarded. Reads were aligned to IMGT to assign V, D and J genes, CDR3 length, and insertions or deletions at six rearrangement sites. Within each subset, clonotype counts were normalized to sorted cell number, after which true diversity and Gini coefficients were computed with the tcR R package. The overlap coefficient, calculated on TCRB nucleotide sequences, was used to quantify repertoire sharing. As a proxy for the pre-selection repertoire, out-of-frame TCRB sequences from naive cells were analyzed. TCRdb obtained this table from immuneACCESS and retained in-frame rearrangements with V and J assigned. These tables miss some clones; where compared with another copy, unresolved V genes account for less than half of the shortfall, and the remainder is unexplained. Clonal size and the V and J genes are those of that table, whereas D and trimming came from the DNA. The sample table holds about 270,000 clones, of which 14% were seen once. The ten most abundant clones make up approximately 0.015% of the sample.

According to the germline V gene (reference sequence), CDR1 reads SEHNR and CDR2 reads FQNEAQ. The cysteine opens and the phenylalanine closes a CDR3 of 16 amino acids. The kept DNA is CDR3 alone, 48 bases in frame from the first base. V sheds 0 bases and J sheds 8 bases, leaving 16 bases between their ends. This clonotype was sampled from a man in his thirties or forties with type 1 diabetes. Input material: naive CD4+ T cells from blood. Taken with the paper, the label for cell subset or site translates to: true naive CD4+ T cells. The V and J genes are TRBV7-9 and TRBJ1-4, with no reliable assignment of the D segment. At the DNA level, the sequence is TGTGCCAGCAGCTTAGCGCTGACCGCCGCTAGGGAAAAACTGTTTTTT. Translation gives CASSLALTAAREKLFF.